This TCR beta chain was documented in a study of blood T cell repertoires in COVID-19 (dated by TCRdb to the early 2020s). Regarding the complete study: Samples covering the acute and convalescent phases of COVID-19 were provided by collaborators in the United States, Italy and Spain. The repertoires were released in a freely available public database intended as a resource for research on the immune response to SARS-CoV-2. Nearly every sample came with metadata listing a de-identified subject ID, COVID-19 status, age in years and sex. The dataset comprised deeply sampled blood TCRbeta repertoires from subjects exposed to, actively infected with, or recovered from COVID-19. Where HLA class I and class II types were available, the types were taken from metadata supplied by the sample provider, not from assay-based typing. Samples were obtained from the ongoing ImmuneRACE study (first 160 participants) and from 1,254 subjects provided by 6 global collaborators. The prospective study material was composed of cDNA or gDNA derived from T cells, B-cell-depleted T cells, or PBMCs. Paper-wide results and their limitations: How much clinical and demographic metadata was included differed by source and by participant, and the metadata was provided uncurated.

Its CDR3 holds 14 amino acids, cysteine through phenylalanine. Solely the CDR3 DNA is kept, with 42 bases framed from the first base. Trimming takes 6 bases from V and 4 bases from J, and the germline ends sit 15 bases apart. The germline V gene sets CDR1 to MRHNA and CDR2 to SNTAGT. The collaborating institutions used their own protocols to collect whole blood in K2EDTA tubes. Collaborator samples were shipped for TCRbeta analysis as frozen whole blood, isolated PBMCs, or DNA extracted from either sample type. Remarks on this clone: Its recognized antigen is unknown. Per-base quality was not reported, and no clone a single base away is much larger than it.

TCRbeta CDR3 regions were amplified from genomic DNA using the immunoSEQ Assay, a bias-controlled multiplex PCR. The published analysis was carried out like this. Nucleated cell counts per sample were estimated from amplification of reference gene primers within the assay. To quantify the absolute abundance of each unique TCRbeta CDR3 rearrangement, sequence reads were collapsed and filtered. For each sample, productive Simpson clonality was calculated as the square root of Simpson's diversity index across productive rearrangements. The table comes from immuneACCESS by way of TCRdb, which keeps in-frame sequences with V and J called. Part of the clones is missing from these tables; in studies checked, under half for an unresolved V gene and the rest for unknown reasons. V and J calls and clone size are given by that table; D and trimming were obtained from the DNA. The sample yields 150,000 to 200,000 clones; 70% to 90% were counted once. The top ten constitute approximately 11% of the sample.

This chain joins TRBV6-4 to TRBJ1-1; possibly the D gene is TRBD1, per 5 matching bases. The receptor comes from a human donor with active or convalescent COVID-19. The donor label of this sample is uncertain. Sequenced input: peripheral blood. The CDR3 sequence is CASRLEHRTTEAFF. The base sequence is TGTGCCAGCAGACTGGAGCACAGGACCACTGAAGCTTTCTTT.